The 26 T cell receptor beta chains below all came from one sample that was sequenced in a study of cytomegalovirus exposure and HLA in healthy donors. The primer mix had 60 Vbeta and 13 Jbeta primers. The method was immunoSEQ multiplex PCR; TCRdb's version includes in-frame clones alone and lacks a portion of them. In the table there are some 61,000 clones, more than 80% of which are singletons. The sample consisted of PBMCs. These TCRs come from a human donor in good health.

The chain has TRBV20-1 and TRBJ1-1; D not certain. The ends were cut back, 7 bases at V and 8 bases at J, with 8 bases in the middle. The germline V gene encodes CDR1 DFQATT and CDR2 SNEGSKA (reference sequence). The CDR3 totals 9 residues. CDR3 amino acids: CSVHSEAFF. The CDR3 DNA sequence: TGCAGTGTACATAGCGAAGCTTTCTTT.

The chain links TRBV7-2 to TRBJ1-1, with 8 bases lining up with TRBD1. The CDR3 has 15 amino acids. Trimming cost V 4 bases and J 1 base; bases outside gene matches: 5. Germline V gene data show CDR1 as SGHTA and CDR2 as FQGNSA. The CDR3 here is CASSSTGARNTEAFF. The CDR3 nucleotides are TGTGCCAGCAGCTCGACAGGGGCCAGGAACACTGAAGCTTTCTTT.

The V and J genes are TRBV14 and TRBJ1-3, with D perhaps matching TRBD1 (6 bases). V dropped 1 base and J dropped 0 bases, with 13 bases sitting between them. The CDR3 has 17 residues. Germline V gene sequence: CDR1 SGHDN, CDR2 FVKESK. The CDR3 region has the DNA TGTGCCAGCAGCCAAGTACGGGGGGCCTTCTCTGGAAACACCATATATTTT. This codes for CASSQVRGAFSGNTIYF.

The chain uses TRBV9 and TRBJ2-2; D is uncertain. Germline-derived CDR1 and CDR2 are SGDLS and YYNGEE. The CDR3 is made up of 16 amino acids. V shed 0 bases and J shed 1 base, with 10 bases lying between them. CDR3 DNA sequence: TGTGCCAGCAGCGTAGGGTCGGTTGAGAACACCGGGGAGCTGTTTTTT. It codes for CASSVGSVENTGELFF.

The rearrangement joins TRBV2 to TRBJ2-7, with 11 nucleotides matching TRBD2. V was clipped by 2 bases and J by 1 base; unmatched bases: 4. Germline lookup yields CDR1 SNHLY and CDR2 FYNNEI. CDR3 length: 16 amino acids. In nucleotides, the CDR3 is TGTGCCAGCAGTGAACAGACTAGCGGGGTGTCCTACGAGCAGTACTTC. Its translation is CASSEQTSGVSYEQYF.

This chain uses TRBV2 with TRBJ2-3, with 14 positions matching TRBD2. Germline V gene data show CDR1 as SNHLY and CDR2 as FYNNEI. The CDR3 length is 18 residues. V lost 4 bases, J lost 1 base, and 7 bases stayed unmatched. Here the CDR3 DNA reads TGTGCCAGCAGTGCAGAAAGACTAGCGGGGGGGCGCACAGATACGCAGTATTTT. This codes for CASSAERLAGGRTDTQYF.

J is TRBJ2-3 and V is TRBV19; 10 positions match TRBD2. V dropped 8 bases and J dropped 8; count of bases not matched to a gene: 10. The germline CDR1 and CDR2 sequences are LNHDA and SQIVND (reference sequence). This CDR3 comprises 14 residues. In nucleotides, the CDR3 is TGTGCCAGTTCTAGCGGGGGCGGGCGGGTTACGCAGTATTTT. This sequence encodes CASSSGGGRVTQYF.

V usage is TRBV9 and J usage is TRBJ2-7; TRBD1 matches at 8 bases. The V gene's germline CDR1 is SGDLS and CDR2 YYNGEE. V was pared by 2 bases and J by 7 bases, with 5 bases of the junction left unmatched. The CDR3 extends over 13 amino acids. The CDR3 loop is CASSVVTGGEQYF. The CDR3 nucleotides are TGTGCCAGCAGCGTGGTAACAGGGGGGGAGCAGTACTTC.

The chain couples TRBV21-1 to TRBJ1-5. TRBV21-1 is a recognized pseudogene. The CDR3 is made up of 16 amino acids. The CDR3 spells CASTVVVNGRQKPQHF. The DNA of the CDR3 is TGTGCCAGCACCGTAGTTGTAAACGGGAGGCAAAAGCCCCAGCATTTT.

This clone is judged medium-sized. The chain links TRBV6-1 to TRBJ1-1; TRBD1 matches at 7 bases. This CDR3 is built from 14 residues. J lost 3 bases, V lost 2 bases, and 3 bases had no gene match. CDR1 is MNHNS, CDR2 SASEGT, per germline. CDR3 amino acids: CASSETGDYTEAFF. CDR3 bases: TGTGCCAGCAGTGAAACAGGGGATTACACTGAAGCTTTCTTT.

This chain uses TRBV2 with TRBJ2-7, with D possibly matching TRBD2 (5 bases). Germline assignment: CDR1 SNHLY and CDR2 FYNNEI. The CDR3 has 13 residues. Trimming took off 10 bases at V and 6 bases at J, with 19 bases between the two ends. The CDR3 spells CATTWELRGEQYF. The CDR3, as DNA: TGTGCCACCACCTGGGAACTTCGGGGCGAGCAGTACTTC.

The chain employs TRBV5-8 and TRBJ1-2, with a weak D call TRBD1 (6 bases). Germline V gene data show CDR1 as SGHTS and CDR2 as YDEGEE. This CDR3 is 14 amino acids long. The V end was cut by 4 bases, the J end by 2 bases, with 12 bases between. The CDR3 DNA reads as TGTGCCAGCAGCCCCGGGACAACGAACTATGGCTACACCTTC. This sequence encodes CASSPGTTNYGYTF.

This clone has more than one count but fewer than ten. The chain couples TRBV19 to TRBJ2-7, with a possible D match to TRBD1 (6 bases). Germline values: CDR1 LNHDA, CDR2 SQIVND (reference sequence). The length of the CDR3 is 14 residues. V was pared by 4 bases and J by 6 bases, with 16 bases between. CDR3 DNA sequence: TGTGCCAGTAGTACAGGGGCTCTTCTTGGCGAGCAGTACTTC. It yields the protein CASSTGALLGEQYF.

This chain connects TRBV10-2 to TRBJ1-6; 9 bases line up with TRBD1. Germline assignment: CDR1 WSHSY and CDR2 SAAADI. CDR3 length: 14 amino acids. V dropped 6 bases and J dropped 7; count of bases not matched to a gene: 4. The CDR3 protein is CASRVTGGNSPLHF. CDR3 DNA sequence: TGCGCCAGCAGGGTGACAGGGGGGAATTCACCCCTCCACTTT.

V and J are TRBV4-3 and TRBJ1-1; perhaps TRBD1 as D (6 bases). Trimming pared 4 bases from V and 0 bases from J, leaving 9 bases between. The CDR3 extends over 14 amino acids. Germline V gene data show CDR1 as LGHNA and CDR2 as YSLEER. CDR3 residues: CASSPRTVNTEAFF. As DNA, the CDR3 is TGCGCCAGCAGCCCCCGGACAGTGAACACTGAAGCTTTCTTT.

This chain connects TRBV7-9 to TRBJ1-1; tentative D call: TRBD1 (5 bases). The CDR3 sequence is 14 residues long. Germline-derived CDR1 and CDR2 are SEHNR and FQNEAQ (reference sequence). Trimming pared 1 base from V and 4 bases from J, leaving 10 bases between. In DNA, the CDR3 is TGTGCCAGCAGCTTAGGGGGCCAGGGCACTGAAGCTTTCTTT. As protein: CASSLGGQGTEAFF. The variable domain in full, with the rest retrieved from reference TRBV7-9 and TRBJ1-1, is DTGVSQNPRHKITKRGQNVTFRCDPISEHNRLYWYRQTLGQGPEFLTYFQNEAQLEKSRLLSDRFSAERPKGSFSTLEIQRTEQGDSAMYLCASSLGGQGTEAFFGQGTRLTVV.

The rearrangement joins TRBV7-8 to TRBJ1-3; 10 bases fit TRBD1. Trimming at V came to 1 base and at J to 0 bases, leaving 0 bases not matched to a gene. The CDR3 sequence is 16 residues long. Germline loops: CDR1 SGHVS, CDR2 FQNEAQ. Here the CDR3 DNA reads TGTGCCAGCAGCTTAGGGGACAGGGGCTCTGGAAACACCATATATTTT. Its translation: CASSLGDRGSGNTIYF.

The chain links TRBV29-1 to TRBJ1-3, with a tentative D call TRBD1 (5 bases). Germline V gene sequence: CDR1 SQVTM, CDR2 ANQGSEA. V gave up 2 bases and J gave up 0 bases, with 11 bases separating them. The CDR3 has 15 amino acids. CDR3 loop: CSVESGGYSGNTIYF. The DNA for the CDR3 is TGCAGCGTTGAATCGGGGGGTTACTCTGGAAACACCATATATTTT.

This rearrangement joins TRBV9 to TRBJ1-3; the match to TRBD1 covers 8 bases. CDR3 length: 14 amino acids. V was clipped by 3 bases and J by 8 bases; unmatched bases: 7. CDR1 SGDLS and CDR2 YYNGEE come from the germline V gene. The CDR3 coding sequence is TGTGCCAGCAGCGCTTCCAGGGGGCGGGACACCATATATTTT. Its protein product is CASSASRGRDTIYF.

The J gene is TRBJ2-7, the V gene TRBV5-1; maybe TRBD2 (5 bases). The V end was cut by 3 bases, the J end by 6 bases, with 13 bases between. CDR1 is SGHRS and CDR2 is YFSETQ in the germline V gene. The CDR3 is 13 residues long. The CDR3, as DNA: TGCGCCAGCAGCTCACCCGACGGGATCGAGCAGTACTTC. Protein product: CASSSPDGIEQYF. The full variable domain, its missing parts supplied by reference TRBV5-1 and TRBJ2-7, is KAGVTQTPRYLIKTRGQQVTLSCSPISGHRSVSWYQQTPGQGLQFLFEYFSETQRNKGNFPGRFSGRQFSNSRSEMNVSTLELGDSALYLCASSSPDGIEQYFGPGTRLTVT.

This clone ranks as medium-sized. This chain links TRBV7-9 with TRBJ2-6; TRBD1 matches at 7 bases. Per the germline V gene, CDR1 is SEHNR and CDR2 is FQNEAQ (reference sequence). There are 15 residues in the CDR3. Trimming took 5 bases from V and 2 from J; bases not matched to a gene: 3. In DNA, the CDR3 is TGTGCCAGCAGCGTCACAGGGGCTGGGGCCAACGTCCTGACTTTC. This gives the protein CASSVTGAGANVLTF. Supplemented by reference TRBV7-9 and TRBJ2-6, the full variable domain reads DTGVSQNPRHKITKRGQNVTFRCDPISEHNRLYWYRQTLGQGPEFLTYFQNEAQLEKSRLLSDRFSAERPKGSFSTLEIQRTEQGDSAMYLCASSVTGAGANVLTFGAGSRLTVL.

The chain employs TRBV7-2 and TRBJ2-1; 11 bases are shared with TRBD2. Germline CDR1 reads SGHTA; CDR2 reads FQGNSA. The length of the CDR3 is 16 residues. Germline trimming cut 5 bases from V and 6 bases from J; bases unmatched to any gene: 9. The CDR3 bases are TGTGCCAGCAGCGCGGGGGTAGCGGGGGGGCTCAATGAGCAGTTCTTC. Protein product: CASSAGVAGGLNEQFF.

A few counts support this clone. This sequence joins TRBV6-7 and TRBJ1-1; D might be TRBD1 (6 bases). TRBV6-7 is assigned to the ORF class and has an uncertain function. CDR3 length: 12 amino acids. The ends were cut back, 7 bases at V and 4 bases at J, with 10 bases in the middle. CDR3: CASIGGCTEAFF. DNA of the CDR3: TGTGCCAGCATAGGGGGTTGCACTGAAGCTTTCTTT.

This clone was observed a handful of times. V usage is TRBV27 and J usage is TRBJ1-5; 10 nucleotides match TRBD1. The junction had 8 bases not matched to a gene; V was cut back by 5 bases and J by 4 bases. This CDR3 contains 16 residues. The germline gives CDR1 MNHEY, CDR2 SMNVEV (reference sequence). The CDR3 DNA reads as TGTGCCAGCAGTGCGTGGGGGACAGGGGAAAATCAGCCCCAGCATTTT. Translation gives CASSAWGTGENQPQHF.

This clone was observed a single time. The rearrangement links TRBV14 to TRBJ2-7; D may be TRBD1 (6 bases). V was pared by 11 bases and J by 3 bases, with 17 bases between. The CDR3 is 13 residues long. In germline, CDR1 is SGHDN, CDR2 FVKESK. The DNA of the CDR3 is TGTGCCCCAGGGGCGAAAATCTGCTACGAGCAGTACTTC. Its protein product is CAPGAKICYEQYF.

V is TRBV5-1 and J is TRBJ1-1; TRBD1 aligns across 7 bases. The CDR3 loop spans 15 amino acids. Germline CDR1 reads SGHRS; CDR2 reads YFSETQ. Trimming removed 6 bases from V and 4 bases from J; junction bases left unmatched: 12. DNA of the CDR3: TGCGCCAGCATGGGTAATTCAGGGGGTGGCACTGAAGCTTTCTTT. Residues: CASMGNSGGGTEAFF.